One sample yielded the 16 T cell receptor beta chains listed below, sequenced in a study of T cell responses to AZD1222 COVID-19 vaccine. Generated by immunoSEQ multiplex PCR, the TCRdb table keeps only in-frame clones and is missing some. The sample lists more than 95,000 clones; approximately 84% were seen once. This specimen consisted of peripheral blood, obtained on day 0 of AZD1222 vaccination. The source is an adult in good health.

The gene calls are TRBV6-5 and TRBJ2-5; TRBD1 might be the D (5 bases). Germline-derived CDR1 and CDR2 are MNHEY and SVGAGI. The CDR3 contains 16 residues. Trimming shortened V by 1 base and J by 5 bases, and 17 bases separated the two germline ends. The CDR3 region has the DNA TGTGCCAGCAGTTACTATCCGACAGCTGCCTTCGAGACCCAGTACTTC. This encodes CASSYYPTAAFETQYF.

The chain has TRBV2 and TRBJ2-7, with TRBD2 matching over 11 bases. Unmatched junction bases numbered 7, after V lost 6 bases and J lost 6 bases. The germline gives CDR1 SNHLY, CDR2 FYNNEI. The CDR3 runs to 14 residues. The chain's CDR3 is CASRGLAGGGEQYF. The CDR3, as DNA: TGTGCCAGCAGGGGGCTAGCGGGGGGCGGCGAGCAGTACTTC. Filled out from reference TRBV2 and TRBJ2-7, the complete variable domain reads EPEVTQTPSHQVTQMGQEVILRCVPISNHLYFYWYRQILGQKVEFLVSFYNNEISEKSEIFDDQFSVERPDGSNFTLKIRSTKLEDSAMYFCASRGLAGGGEQYFGPGTRLTVT.

V and J are TRBV25-1 and TRBJ1-1, with a weak D call TRBD1 (5 bases). This CDR3 region has 13 residues. Germline CDR1 is MGHDK and CDR2 is SYGVNS. The V gene lost 5 bases and the J gene lost 4 bases, with 11 bases spanning the gap. CDR3 in amino acids: CASSQGGITEAFF. The CDR3 bases are TGTGCCAGCAGTCAGGGAGGGATCACTGAAGCTTTCTTT.

The chain recombines TRBV9 with TRBJ1-4, with unresolved D. Germline assignment: CDR1 SGDLS and CDR2 YYNGEE. The CDR3 sequence is 14 residues long. V lost 0 bases and J 10 bases, leaving 13 bases between the germline ends. Here the CDR3 DNA reads TGTGCCAGCAGCGTAGGCCACCGGGGAGGAAAACTGTTTTTT. Amino acid sequence: CASSVGHRGGKLFF.

CDR3 sequence: CASSPRDRGRGQPQHF. Here the CDR3 DNA reads TGTGCCAGCAGTCCTAGGGACAGGGGACGGGGACAGCCCCAGCATTTT. V is TRBV28 and J is TRBJ1-5; the match to TRBD1 covers 10 bases. This CDR3 spans 16 amino acids. The germline V gene encodes CDR1 MDHEN and CDR2 SYDVKM. With V trimmed by 5 bases and J by 7 bases, 11 bases remained unmatched.

This clone occurred once. J is TRBJ1-5 and V is TRBV6-5; TRBD1 is a possible D gene (6 bases). Trimming removed 9 bases at V and 8 bases at J, with 20 bases between. The CDR3 length is 14 residues. Germline loops: CDR1 MNHEY, CDR2 SVGAGI. The CDR3 spells CASTTGSPAEPQHF. CDR3 nucleotides: TGTGCCAGTACTACAGGGTCACCGGCCGAGCCCCAGCATTTT.

V usage is TRBV6-5 and J usage is TRBJ1-1; no clear D. Germline-derived CDR1 and CDR2 are MNHEY and SVGAGI. V was trimmed by 8 bases and J by 1 base, leaving 11 bases between them. This CDR3 comprises 13 residues. The chain's CDR3 is CASWGISNTEAFF. CDR3 DNA: TGTGCCAGCTGGGGAATATCGAACACTGAAGCTTTCTTT.

The chain links TRBV12-3 or TRBV12-4 to TRBJ2-2; perhaps D is TRBD1 or TRBD2 (6 bases each). This CDR3 has 12 amino acids. V was cut by 5 bases and J by 6 bases, with 7 bases left in between. The CDR3 region has the DNA TGTGCCAGCAGTCGGGGGCCCGGGGAGCTGTTTTTT. As protein: CASSRGPGELFF.

V and J are TRBV19 and TRBJ1-1, with 11 nucleotides matching TRBD1. The CDR3 has 17 residues. From germline, CDR1 is LNHDA and CDR2 SQIVND (reference sequence). The J segment lost 0 bases and the V segment lost 6 bases, leaving 9 bases of the junction unmatched. CDR3 protein: CASSYYPGQGVNTEAFF. DNA for the CDR3: TGTGCCAGTAGCTACTATCCGGGACAGGGGGTGAACACTGAAGCTTTCTTT. The whole variable domain, filled in from reference TRBV19 and TRBJ1-1, reads DGGITQSPKYLFRKEGQNVTLSCEQNLNHDAMYWYRQDPGQGLRLIYYSQIVNDFQKGDIAEGYSVSREKKESFPLTVTSAQKNPTAFYLCASSYYPGQGVNTEAFFGQGTRLTVV.

This chain uses TRBV27 with TRBJ1-4, with D possibly matching TRBD1 (5 bases). The germline V gene has CDR1 MNHEY and CDR2 SMNVEV (reference sequence). The CDR3 contains 13 residues. V was shortened by 3 bases and J by 8 bases, with 10 bases between the two germline ends. In DNA, the CDR3 is TGTGCCAGCAGTTTTGACAGCCGAGAAAAACTGTTTTTT. Its protein product is CASSFDSREKLFF.

J is TRBJ2-2 and V is TRBV2; D unresolved. Trimming stripped 6 bases from V and 5 bases from J, with 7 bases between. The CDR3 runs to 12 residues. In germline, CDR1 is SNHLY, CDR2 FYNNEI. The CDR3 sequence is CASRVWTGELFF. The DNA of the CDR3 is TGTGCCAGCAGGGTATGGACCGGGGAGCTGTTTTTT. Combining the CDR3 with reference TRBV2 and TRBJ2-2 gives the whole variable domain EPEVTQTPSHQVTQMGQEVILRCVPISNHLYFYWYRQILGQKVEFLVSFYNNEISEKSEIFDDQFSVERPDGSNFTLKIRSTKLEDSAMYFCASRVWTGELFFGEGSRLTVL.

The gene calls are TRBV9 and TRBJ2-5, with no clear D. The CDR3 is 16 amino acids. Per the germline V gene, CDR1 is SGDLS and CDR2 is YYNGEE. Trimming pared 0 bases from V and 4 bases from J, leaving 16 bases between. DNA of the CDR3: TGTGCCAGCAGCGTAGATCCAGCCGGCGTTCGAGAGACCCAGTACTTC. Translating gives CASSVDPAGVRETQYF.

This chain joins TRBV7-6 and TRBJ2-3; 7 bases match TRBD2. Germline V gene sequence: CDR1 SGHVS, CDR2 FNYEAQ. J lost 0 bases, V lost 5 bases, and 8 bases had no gene match. The CDR3 contains 16 residues. The CDR3 is CASSRASGLSTDTQYF. CDR3 nucleotide sequence: TGTGCCAGCAGCCGAGCTAGCGGATTAAGCACAGATACGCAGTATTTT.

Only a few counts were recorded for this clone. The chain links TRBV5-1 to TRBJ1-1; the D gene is possibly TRBD1 (5 bases). V shed 3 bases and J shed 1 base, with 10 bases lying between them. The CDR3 length is 14 residues. Germline loops: CDR1 SGHRS, CDR2 YFSETQ. CDR3 in DNA: TGCGCCAGCAGCTGGGGACGCCGGAACACTGAAGCTTTCTTT. As protein: CASSWGRRNTEAFF. The full variable domain, with the rest looked up from reference TRBV5-1 and TRBJ1-1, is KAGVTQTPRYLIKTRGQQVTLSCSPISGHRSVSWYQQTPGQGLQFLFEYFSETQRNKGNFPGRFSGRQFSNSRSEMNVSTLELGDSALYLCASSWGRRNTEAFFGQGTRLTVV.

Written as DNA, the CDR3 is TGTGCCAGCAGCTCAGGGGATAGCAATCAGCCCCAGCATTTT. This gives the protein CASSSGDSNQPQHF. J is TRBJ1-5 and V is TRBV2; tentative D call: TRBD1 (6 bases). The CDR3 has 14 residues. V shed 6 bases and J shed 0 bases, with 9 bases lying between them. The V gene's germline CDR1 is SNHLY and CDR2 FYNNEI. The entire variable domain, with the rest obtained from reference TRBV2 and TRBJ1-5, is as follows: EPEVTQTPSHQVTQMGQEVILRCVPISNHLYFYWYRQILGQKVEFLVSFYNNEISEKSEIFDDQFSVERPDGSNFTLKIRSTKLEDSAMYFCASSSGDSNQPQHFGDGTRLSIL.

This chain links TRBV7-9 with TRBJ2-7; the D gene is possibly TRBD2 (5 bases). The ends were cut back, 4 bases at V and 4 bases at J, with 11 bases in the middle. This CDR3 comprises 13 residues. Germline CDR1 and CDR2: SEHNR and FQNEAQ (reference sequence). CDR3 residues: CASSSPLVYEQYF. In DNA, the CDR3 is TGTGCCAGCAGCTCGCCACTAGTTTACGAGCAGTACTTC. The full variable domain, its missing parts supplied by reference TRBV7-9 and TRBJ2-7, is DTGVSQNPRHKITKRGQNVTFRCDPISEHNRLYWYRQTLGQGPEFLTYFQNEAQLEKSRLLSDRFSAERPKGSFSTLEIQRTEQGDSAMYLCASSSPLVYEQYFGPGTRLTVT.